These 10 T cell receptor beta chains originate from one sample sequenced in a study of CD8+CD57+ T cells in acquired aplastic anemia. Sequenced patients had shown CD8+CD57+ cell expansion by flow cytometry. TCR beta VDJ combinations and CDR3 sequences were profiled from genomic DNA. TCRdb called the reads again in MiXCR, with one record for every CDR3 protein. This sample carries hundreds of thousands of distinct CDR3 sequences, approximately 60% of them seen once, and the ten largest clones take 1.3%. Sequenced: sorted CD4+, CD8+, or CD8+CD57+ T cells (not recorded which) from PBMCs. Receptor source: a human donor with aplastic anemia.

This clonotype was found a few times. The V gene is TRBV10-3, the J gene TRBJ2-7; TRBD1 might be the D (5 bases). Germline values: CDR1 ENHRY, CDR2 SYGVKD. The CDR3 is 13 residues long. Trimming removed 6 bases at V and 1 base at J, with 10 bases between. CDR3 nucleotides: TGTGCCATCAGCCAGGGTGAATCCTACGAGCAGTACTTC. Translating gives CAISQGESYEQYF.

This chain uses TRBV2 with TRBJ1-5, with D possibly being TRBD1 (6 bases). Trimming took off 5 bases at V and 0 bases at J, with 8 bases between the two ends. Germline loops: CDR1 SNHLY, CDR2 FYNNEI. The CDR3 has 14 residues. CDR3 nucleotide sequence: TGTGCCAGCAGTCGACAGGCTAGCAATCAGCCCCAGCATTTT. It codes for CASSRQASNQPQHF.

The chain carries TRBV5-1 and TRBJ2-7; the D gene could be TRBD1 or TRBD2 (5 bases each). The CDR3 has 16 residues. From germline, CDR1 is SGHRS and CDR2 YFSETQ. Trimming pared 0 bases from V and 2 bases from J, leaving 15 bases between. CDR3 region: CASSLGRGTRTYEQYF. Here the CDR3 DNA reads TGCGCCAGCAGCTTGGGACGTGGGACCAGAACCTACGAGCAGTACTTC.

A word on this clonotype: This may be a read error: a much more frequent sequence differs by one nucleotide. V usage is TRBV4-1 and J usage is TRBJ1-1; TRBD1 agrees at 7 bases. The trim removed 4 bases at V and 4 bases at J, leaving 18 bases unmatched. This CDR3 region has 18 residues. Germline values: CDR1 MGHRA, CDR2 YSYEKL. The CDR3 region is CASSRDWRQGLRGTEAFF. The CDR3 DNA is TGCGCCAGCAGCCGAGATTGGAGACAGGGTCTGAGGGGCACTGAAGCTTTCTTT.

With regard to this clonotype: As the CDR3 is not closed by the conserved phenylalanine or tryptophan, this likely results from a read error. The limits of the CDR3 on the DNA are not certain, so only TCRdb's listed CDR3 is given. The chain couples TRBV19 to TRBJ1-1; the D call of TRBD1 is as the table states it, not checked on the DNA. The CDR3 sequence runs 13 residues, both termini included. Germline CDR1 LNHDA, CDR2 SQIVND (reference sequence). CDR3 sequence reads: CASSPRTGQVSIL.

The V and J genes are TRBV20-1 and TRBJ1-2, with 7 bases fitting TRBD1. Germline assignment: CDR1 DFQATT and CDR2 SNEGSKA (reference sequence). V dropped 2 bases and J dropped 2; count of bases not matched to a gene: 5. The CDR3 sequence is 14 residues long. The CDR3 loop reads CSARRTGLNYGYTF. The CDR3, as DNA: TGCAGTGCTAGACGGACAGGCCTAAACTATGGCTACACCTTC.

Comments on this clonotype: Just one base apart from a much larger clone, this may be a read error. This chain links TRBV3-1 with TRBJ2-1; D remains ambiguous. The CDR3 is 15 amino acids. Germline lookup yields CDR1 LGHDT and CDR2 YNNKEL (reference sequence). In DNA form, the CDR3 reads TGTGCCAGCAGTCTCACTTGGAGCTCCTACGATGAGCAGTTCTTC. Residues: CASSLTWSSYDEQFF.

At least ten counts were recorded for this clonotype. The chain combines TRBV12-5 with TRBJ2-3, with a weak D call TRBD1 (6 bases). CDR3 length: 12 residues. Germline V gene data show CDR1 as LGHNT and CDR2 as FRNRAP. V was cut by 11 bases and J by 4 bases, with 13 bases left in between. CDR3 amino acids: CAAGRGPDTQYF. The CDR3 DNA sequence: TGTGCTGCGGGCAGGGGCCCAGATACGCAGTATTTT. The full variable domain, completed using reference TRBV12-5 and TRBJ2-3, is DARVTQTPRHKVTEMGQEVTMRCQPILGHNTVFWYRQTMMQGLELLAYFRNRAPLDDSGMPKDRFSAEMPDATLATLKIQPSEPRDSAVYFCAAGRGPDTQYFGPGTRLTVL.

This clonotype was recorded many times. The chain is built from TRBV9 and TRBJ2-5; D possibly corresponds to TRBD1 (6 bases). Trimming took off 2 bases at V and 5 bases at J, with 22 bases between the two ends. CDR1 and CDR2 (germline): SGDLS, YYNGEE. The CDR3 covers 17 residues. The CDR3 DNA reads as TGTGCCAGCAGCGTGGGGGCTTTACCTGGGGAACGGGAGACCCAGTACTTC. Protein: CASSVGALPGERETQYF.

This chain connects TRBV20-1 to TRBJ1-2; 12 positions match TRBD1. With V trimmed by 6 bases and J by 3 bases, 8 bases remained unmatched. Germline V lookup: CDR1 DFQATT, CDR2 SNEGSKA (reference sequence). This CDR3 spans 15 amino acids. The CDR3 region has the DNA TGCAGTGCCGAATGGGACAGGGGGCTGTACTATGGCTACACCTTC. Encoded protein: CSAEWDRGLYYGYTF.